The T cell receptor beta chain under discussion was sequenced for a study of T cell repertoires in cytomegalovirus infection. Study information: CMV epitopes, recently identified HLA-C-restricted and well-studied HLA-B-restricted, were used.

This clonotype was seen just once. Its antigen is not known. Germline CDR1 is LNHDA and CDR2 is SQIVND (reference sequence). V lost 3 bases and J 1 base, leaving 12 bases between the germline ends. CDR3 length equals 15 residues. TCRdb itself ran the reads through MiXCR, one entry per CDR3 protein. The profile shows hundreds of thousands of distinct CDR3 sequences, around 30% of them singletons. The chain has TRBV19 and TRBJ1-1, with D perhaps TRBD1 (6 bases). The starting material was cultured PBMCs, obtained from culture after CMV antigen stimulation. This TCR was sampled from a human donor in good health (CMV status not recorded). Some clones in this sample may be carry-over from other donors' samples. CDR3 in DNA: TGTGCCAGTAGTATTACAGGGAGGGGGAACACTGAAGCTTTCTTT. As protein: CASSITGRGNTEAFF. The full variable domain, in which reference TRBV19 and TRBJ1-1 provide the parts outside the CDR3, is DGGITQSPKYLFRKEGQNVTLSCEQNLNHDAMYWYRQDPGQGLRLIYYSQIVNDFQKGDIAEGYSVSREKKESFPLTVTSAQKNPTAFYLCASSITGRGNTEAFFGQGTRLTVV.